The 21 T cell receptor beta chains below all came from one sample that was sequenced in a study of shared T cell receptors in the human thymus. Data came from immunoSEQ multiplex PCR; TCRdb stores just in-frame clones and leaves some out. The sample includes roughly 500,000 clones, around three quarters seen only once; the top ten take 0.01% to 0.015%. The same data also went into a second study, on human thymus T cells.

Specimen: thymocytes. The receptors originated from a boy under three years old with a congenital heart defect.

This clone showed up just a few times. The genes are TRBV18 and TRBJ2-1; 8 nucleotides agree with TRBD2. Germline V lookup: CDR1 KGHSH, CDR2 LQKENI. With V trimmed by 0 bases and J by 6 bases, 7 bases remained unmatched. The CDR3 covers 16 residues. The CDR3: CASSPPASGSINEQFF. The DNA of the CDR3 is TGTGCCAGCTCACCACCGGCTAGCGGGTCGATCAATGAGCAGTTCTTC.

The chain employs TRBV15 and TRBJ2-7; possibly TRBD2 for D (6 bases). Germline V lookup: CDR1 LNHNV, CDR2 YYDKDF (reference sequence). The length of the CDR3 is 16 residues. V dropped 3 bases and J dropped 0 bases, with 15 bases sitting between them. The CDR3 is CATSRDSGPLSYEQYF. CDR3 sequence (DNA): TGTGCCACCAGCAGGGATAGCGGACCCCTCTCCTACGAGCAGTACTTC.

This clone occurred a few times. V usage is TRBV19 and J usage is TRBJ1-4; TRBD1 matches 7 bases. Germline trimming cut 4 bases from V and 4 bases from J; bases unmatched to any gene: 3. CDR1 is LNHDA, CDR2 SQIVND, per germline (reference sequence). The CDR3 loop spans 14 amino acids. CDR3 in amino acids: CASSTRQGNEKLFF. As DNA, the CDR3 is TGTGCCAGTAGTACCCGACAGGGTAATGAAAAACTGTTTTTT. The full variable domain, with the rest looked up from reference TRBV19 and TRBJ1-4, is DGGITQSPKYLFRKEGQNVTLSCEQNLNHDAMYWYRQDPGQGLRLIYYSQIVNDFQKGDIAEGYSVSREKKESFPLTVTSAQKNPTAFYLCASSTRQGNEKLFFGSGTQLSVL.

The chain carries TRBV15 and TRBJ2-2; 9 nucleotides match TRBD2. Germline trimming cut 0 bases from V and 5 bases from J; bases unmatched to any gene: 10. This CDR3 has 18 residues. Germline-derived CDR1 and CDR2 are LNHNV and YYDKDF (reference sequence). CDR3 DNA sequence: TGTGCCACCAGCAGAGATAGAACTAGCGGGCCCCCGACCGGGGAGCTGTTTTTT. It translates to CATSRDRTSGPPTGELFF. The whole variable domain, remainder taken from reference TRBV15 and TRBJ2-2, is DAMVIQNPRYQVTQFGKPVTLSCSQTLNHNVMYWYQQKSSQAPKLLFHYYDKDFNNEADTPDNFQSRRPNTSFCFLDIRSPGLGDTAMYLCATSRDRTSGPPTGELFFGEGSRLTVL.

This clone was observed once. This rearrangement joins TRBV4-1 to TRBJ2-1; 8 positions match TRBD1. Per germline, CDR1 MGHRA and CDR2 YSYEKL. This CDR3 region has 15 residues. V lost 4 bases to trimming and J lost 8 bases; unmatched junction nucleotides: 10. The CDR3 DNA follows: TGCGCCAGCAGCCGAGACAGGGGCGTGTATGATGAGCAGTTCTTC. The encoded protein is CASSRDRGVYDEQFF.

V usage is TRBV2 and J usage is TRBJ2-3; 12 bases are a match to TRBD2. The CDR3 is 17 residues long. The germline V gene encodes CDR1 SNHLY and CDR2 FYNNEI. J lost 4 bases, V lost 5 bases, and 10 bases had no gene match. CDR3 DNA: TGTGCCAGCAGTCAATCCCGACTAGCGGGAGTACCAGATACGCAGTATTTT. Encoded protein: CASSQSRLAGVPDTQYF. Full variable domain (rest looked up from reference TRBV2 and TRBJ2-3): EPEVTQTPSHQVTQMGQEVILRCVPISNHLYFYWYRQILGQKVEFLVSFYNNEISEKSEIFDDQFSVERPDGSNFTLKIRSTKLEDSAMYFCASSQSRLAGVPDTQYFGPGTRLTVL.

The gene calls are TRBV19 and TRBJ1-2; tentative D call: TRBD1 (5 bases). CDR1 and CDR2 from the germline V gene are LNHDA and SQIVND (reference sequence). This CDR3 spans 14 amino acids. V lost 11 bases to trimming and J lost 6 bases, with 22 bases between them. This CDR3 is CASRWGLLADGYTF. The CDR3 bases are TGTGCCTCCAGGTGGGGACTGCTGGCTGATGGCTACACCTTC.

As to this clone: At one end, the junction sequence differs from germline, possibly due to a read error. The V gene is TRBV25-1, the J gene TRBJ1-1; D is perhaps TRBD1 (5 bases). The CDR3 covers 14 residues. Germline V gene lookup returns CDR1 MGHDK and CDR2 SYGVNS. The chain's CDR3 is CASSGRPGNPEAFF. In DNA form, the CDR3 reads TGTGCCAGCAGTGGCCGCCCAGGGAACCCTGAAGCTTTCTTT.

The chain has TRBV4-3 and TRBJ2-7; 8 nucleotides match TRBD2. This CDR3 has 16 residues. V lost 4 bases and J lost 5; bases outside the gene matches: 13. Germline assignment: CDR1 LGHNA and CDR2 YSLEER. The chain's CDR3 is CASSPSTREEKNEQYF. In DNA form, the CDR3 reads TGCGCCAGCAGCCCATCGACGCGGGAGGAGAAGAACGAGCAGTACTTC.

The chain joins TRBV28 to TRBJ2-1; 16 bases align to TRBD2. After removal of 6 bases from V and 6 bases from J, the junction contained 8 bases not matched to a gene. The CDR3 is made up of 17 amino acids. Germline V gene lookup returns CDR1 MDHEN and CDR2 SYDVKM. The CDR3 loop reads CASSRPGLAGGGNEQFF. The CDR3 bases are TGTGCCAGCAGCCGCCCGGGACTAGCGGGAGGGGGCAATGAGCAGTTCTTC.

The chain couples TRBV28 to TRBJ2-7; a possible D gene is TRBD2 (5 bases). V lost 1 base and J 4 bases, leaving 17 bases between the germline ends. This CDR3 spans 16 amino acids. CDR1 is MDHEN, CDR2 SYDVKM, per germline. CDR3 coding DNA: TGTGCCAGCAGTTTATCCCCCCCCGGGGAAGCTTACGAGCAGTACTTC. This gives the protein CASSLSPPGEAYEQYF.

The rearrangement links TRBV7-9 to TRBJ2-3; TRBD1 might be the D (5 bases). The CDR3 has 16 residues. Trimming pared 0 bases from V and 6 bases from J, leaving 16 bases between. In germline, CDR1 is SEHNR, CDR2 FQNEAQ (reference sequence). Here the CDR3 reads CASSLAVGLRGDTQYF. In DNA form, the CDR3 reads TGTGCCAGCAGCTTAGCTGTCGGGCTTAGGGGCGATACGCAGTATTTT.

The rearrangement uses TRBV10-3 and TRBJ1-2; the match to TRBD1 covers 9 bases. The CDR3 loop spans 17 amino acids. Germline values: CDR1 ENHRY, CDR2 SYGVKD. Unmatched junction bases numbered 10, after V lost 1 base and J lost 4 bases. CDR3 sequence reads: CAISEFKGQGRGYGYTF. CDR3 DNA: TGTGCCATCAGTGAGTTTAAGGGACAGGGACGCGGCTATGGCTACACCTTC.

CDR3 DNA sequence: TGTGCCAGCAGTCGCCCCTTTACGGGAGTGGGTACAGATACGCAGTATTTT. Protein sequence: CASSRPFTGVGTDTQYF. The chain couples TRBV28 to TRBJ2-3, with TRBD2 as a possible D gene (6 bases). Germline loops: CDR1 MDHEN, CDR2 SYDVKM. The CDR3 sequence is 17 residues long. Trimming removed 5 bases at V and 3 bases at J, with 21 bases between.

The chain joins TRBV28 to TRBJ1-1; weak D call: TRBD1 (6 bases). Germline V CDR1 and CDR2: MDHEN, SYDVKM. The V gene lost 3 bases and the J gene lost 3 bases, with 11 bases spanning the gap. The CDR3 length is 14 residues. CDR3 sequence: CASSFTHRDTEAFF. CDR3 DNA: TGTGCCAGCAGTTTTACTCACAGGGACACTGAAGCTTTCTTT.

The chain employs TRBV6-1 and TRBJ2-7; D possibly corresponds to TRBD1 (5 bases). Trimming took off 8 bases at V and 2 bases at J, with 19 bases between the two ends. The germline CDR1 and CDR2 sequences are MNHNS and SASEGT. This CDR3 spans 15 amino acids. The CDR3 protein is CASPEGAGSPYEQYF. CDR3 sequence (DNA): TGTGCCAGCCCCGAAGGGGCAGGGTCCCCCTACGAGCAGTACTTC.

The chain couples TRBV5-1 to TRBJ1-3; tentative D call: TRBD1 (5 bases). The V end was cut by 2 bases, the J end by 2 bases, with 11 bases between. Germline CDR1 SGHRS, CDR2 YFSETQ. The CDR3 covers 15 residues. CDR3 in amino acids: CASSLGAGTGNTIYF. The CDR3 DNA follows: TGCGCCAGCAGCTTAGGGGCAGGGACTGGAAACACCATATATTTT. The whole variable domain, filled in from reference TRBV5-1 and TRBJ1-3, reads KAGVTQTPRYLIKTRGQQVTLSCSPISGHRSVSWYQQTPGQGLQFLFEYFSETQRNKGNFPGRFSGRQFSNSRSEMNVSTLELGDSALYLCASSLGAGTGNTIYFGEGSWLTVV.

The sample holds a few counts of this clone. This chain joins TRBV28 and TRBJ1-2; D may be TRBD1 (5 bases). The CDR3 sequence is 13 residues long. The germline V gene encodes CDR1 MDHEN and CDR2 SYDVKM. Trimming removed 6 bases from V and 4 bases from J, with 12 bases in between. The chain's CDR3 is CASSSATVYGYTF. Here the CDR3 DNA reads TGTGCCAGCAGCTCCGCGACAGTCTATGGCTACACCTTC.

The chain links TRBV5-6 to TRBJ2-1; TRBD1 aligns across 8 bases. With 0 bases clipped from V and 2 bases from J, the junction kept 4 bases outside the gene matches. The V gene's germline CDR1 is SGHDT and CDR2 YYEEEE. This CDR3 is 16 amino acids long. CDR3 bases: TGTGCCAGCAGCTTGGGCAGGGGGCTAACCTACAATGAGCAGTTCTTC. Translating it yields CASSLGRGLTYNEQFF.

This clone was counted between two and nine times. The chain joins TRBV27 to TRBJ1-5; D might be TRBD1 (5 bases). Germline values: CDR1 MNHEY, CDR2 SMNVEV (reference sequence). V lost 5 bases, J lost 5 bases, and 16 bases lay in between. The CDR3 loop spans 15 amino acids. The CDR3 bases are TGTGCCAGCAGTCTTCTGGGGCTCTCTGATCAGCCCCAGCATTTT. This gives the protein CASSLLGLSDQPQHF.

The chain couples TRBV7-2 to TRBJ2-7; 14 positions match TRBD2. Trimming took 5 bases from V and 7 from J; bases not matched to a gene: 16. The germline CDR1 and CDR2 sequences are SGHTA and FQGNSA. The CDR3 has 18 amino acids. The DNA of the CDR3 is TGTGCCAGCAGCACCCAGCCTAAAGGACTAGCGGGAGGAAGGGAGCAGTACTTC. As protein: CASSTQPKGLAGGREQYF.